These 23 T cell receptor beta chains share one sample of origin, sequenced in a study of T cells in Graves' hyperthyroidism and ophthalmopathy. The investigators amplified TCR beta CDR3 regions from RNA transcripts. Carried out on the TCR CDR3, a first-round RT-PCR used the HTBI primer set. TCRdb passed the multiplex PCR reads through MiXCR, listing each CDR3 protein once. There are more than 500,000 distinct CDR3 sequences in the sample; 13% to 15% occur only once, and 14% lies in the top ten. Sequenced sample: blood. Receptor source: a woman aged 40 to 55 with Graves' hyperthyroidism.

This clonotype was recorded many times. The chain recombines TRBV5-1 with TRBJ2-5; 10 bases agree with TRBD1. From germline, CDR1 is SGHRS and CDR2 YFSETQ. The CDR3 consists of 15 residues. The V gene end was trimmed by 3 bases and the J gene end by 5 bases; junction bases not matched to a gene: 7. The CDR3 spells CASSSTGGVEETQYF. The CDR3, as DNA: TGCGCCAGCAGCTCGACAGGGGGCGTTGAGGAGACCCAGTACTTC.

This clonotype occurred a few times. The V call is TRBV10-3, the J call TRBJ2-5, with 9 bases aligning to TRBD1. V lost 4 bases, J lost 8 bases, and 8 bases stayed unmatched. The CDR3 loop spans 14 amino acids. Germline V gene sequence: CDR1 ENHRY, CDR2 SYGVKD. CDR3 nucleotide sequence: TGTGCCATCAGTGGGACAGGGGACCCAACTACCCAGTACTTC. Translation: CAISGTGDPTTQYF.

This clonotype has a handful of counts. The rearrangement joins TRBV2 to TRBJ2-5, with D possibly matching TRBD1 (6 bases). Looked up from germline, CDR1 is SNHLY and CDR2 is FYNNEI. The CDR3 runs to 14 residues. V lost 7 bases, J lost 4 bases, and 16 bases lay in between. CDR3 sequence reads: CASIGQKGGETQYF. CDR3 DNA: TGTGCCAGCATCGGACAGAAGGGTGGAGAGACCCAGTACTTC.

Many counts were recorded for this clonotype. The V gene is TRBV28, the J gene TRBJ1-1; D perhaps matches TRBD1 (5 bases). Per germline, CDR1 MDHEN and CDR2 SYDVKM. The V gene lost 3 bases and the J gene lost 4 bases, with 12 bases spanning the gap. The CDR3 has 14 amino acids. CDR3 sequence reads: CASSFAAGRTEAFF. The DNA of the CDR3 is TGTGCCAGCAGTTTCGCCGCAGGGCGCACTGAAGCTTTCTTT.

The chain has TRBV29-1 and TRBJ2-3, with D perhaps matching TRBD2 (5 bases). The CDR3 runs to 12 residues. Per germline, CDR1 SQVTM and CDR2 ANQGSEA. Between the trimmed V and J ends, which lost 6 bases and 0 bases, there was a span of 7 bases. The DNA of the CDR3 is TGCAGCGTAGGGAGTAGCACAGATACGCAGTATTTT. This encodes CSVGSSTDTQYF.

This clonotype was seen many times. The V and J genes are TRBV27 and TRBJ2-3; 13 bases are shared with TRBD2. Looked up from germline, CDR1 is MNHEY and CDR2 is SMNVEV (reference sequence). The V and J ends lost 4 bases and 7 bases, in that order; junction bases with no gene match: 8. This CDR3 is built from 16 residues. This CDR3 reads CASSSWTSGSPYTQYF. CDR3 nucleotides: TGTGCCAGCAGTTCATGGACTAGCGGGAGCCCCTATACGCAGTATTTT.

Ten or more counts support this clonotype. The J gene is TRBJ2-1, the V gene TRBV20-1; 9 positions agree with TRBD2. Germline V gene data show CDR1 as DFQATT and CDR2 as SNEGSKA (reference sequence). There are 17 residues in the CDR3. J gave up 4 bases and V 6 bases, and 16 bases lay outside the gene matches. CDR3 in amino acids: CSAPPAVLAGLYNEQFF. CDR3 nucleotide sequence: TGCAGTGCACCCCCGGCTGTACTAGCGGGCTTATACAATGAGCAGTTCTTC.

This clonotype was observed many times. CDR3 bases: TGCGCCAGCAGCCAAGATCGGGCAGGAACGGGGGACGAGCAGTACTTC. Encoded protein: CASSQDRAGTGDEQYF. The chain has TRBV4-1 and TRBJ2-7; the D gene is possibly TRBD2 (6 bases). CDR1 and CDR2 from the germline V gene are MGHRA and YSYEKL. The CDR3 loop spans 16 amino acids. The V end was cut by 0 bases, the J end by 5 bases, with 17 bases between.

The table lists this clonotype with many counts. The CDR3 loop reads CASSQPASTEAFF. Written as DNA, the CDR3 is TGTGCCAGCAGCCAACCGGCCAGCACTGAAGCTTTCTTT. V gene TRBV11-3 combines with J gene TRBJ1-1, with D uncertain. Germline-derived CDR1 and CDR2 are SGHNT and YENEEA. CDR3 length: 13 residues. V was shortened by 5 bases and J by 4 bases, with 11 bases between the two germline ends. Variable domain in full (rest from reference TRBV11-3 and TRBJ1-1): EAGVVQSPRYKIIEKKQPVAFWCNPISGHNTLYWYLQNLGQGPELLIRYENEEAVDDSQLPKDRFSAERLKGVDSTLKIQPAELGDSAVYLCASSQPASTEAFFGQGTRLTVV.

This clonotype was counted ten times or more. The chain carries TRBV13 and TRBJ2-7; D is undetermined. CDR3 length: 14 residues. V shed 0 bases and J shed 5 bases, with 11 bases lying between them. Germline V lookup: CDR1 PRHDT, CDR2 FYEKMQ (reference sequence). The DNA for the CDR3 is TGTGCCAGCAGCTTAGGGAATTCTATAGACGAGCAGTACTTC. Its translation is CASSLGNSIDEQYF.

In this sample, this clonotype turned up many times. DNA for the CDR3: TGTGCCAGCAGTGAACGGCCGGGGGGCACTGAAGCTTTCTTT. Amino acid sequence: CASSERPGGTEAFF. The chain couples TRBV2 to TRBJ1-1; D is perhaps TRBD1 (5 bases). The CDR3 is 14 residues long. The V end was cut by 2 bases, the J end by 4 bases, with 11 bases between. Germline lookup yields CDR1 SNHLY and CDR2 FYNNEI.

CDR3 sequence: CAWSVRGAGGNTIYF. For the CDR3, the DNA is TGTGCCTGGAGTGTACGGGGGGCTGGTGGAAACACCATATATTTT. The rearrangement links TRBV30 to TRBJ1-3; a possible D gene is TRBD1 (6 bases). V was pared by 0 bases and J by 3 bases, with 12 bases between. CDR1 is GTSNPN, CDR2 SVGIG, per germline (reference sequence). CDR3 size: 15 residues.

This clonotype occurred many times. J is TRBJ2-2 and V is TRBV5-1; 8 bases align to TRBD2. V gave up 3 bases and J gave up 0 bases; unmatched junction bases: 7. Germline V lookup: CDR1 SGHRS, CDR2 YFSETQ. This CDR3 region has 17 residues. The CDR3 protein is CASSSQVSGANTGELFF. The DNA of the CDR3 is TGCGCCAGCAGCTCGCAGGTTAGCGGGGCGAACACCGGGGAGCTGTTTTTT.

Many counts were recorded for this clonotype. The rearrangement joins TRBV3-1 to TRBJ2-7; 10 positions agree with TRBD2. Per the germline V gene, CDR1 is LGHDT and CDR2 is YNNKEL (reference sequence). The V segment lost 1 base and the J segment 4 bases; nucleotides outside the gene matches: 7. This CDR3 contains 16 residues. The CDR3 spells CASSQVLGLATYEQYF. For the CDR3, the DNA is TGTGCCAGCAGCCAAGTATTGGGACTAGCGACGTACGAGCAGTACTTC.

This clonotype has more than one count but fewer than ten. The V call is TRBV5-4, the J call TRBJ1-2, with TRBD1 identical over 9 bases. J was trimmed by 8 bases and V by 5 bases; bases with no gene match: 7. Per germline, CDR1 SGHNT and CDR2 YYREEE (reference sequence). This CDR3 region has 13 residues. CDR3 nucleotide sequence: TGTGCCAGCAGTGACCCGGACAGGGGAGGCTACACCTTC. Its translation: CASSDPDRGGYTF.

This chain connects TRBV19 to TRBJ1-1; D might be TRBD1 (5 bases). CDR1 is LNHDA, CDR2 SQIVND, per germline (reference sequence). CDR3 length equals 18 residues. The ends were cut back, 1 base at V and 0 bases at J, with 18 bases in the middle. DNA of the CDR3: TGTGCCAGTAGTATAGCCAACGCGCAGGGCCCTATGAACACTGAAGCTTTCTTT. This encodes CASSIANAQGPMNTEAFF.

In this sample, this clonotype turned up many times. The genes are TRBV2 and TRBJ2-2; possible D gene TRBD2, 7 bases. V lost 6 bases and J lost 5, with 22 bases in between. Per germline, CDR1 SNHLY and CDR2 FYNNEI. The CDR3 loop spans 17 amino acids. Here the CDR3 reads CASREPGGGSNTGELFF. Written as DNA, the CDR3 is TGTGCCAGCAGGGAACCTGGGGGCGGGAGTAATACCGGGGAGCTGTTTTTT.

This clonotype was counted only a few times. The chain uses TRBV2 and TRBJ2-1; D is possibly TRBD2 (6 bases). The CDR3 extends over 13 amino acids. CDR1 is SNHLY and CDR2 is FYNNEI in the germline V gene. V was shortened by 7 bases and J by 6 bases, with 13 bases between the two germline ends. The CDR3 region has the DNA TGTGCCAGCAACCGGGGGTCCCTCAATGAGCAGTTCTTC. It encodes CASNRGSLNEQFF.

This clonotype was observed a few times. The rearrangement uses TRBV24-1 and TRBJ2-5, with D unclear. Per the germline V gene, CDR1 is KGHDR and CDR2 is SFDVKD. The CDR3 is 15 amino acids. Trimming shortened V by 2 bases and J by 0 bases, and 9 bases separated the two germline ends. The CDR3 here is CATSDSDRYQETQYF. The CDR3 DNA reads TGTGCCACCAGTGATTCGGACCGGTACCAAGAGACCCAGTACTTC.

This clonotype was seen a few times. For the CDR3, the DNA is TGTGCCAGCAGTTCGACTAGCCCTGACACAGATACGCAGTATTTT. Amino acid sequence: CASSSTSPDTDTQYF. This chain joins TRBV6-1 and TRBJ2-3, with 7 bases matching TRBD2. This CDR3 is 15 amino acids long. Losses at the gene ends were 5 bases for V and 2 bases for J; bases not matched to a gene: 7. In germline, CDR1 is MNHNS, CDR2 SASEGT.

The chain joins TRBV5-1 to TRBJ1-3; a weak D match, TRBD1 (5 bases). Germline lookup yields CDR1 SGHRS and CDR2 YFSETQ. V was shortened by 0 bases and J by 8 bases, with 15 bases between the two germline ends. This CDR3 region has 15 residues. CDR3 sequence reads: CASSLETGKGHTIYF. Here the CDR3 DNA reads TGCGCCAGCAGCTTGGAAACGGGGAAGGGACACACCATATATTTT.

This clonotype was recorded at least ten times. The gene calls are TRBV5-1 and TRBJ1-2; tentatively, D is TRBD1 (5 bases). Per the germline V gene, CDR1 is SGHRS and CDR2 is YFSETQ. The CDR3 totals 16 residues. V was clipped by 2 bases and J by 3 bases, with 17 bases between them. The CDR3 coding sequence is TGCGCCAGCAGCTTTCAAGGGGAGGAAAATGACTATGGCTACACCTTC. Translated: CASSFQGEENDYGYTF.

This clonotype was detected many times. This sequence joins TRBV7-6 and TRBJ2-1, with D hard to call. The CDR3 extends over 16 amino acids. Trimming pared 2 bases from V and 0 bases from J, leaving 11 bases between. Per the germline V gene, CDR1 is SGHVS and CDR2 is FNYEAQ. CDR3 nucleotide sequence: TGTGCCAGCAGCTTATCATTTGCGAGCTCCTACAATGAGCAGTTCTTC. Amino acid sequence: CASSLSFASSYNEQFF.